This entry describes one T cell receptor (beta chain). There is no known antigen for this receptor. No per-base quality is available; no much larger clone lies one base away. This record belongs to a study of beta chain features in type 1 diabetes (dated by TCRdb to between 2017 and 2018). In terms of the full investigation: No differences in mean age, gender distribution, total cell number or subset yield were found between patients and healthy donors. A total of over 90,000,000 sorted cells were examined across all samples, and a strong correlation was observed between cell number per subset and RNA yield. The study compared TCRB repertoires of sorted circulating CD4+ T cell subsets between recently diagnosed type 1 diabetes patients and matched healthy donors. Naive and central memory subsets were obtained from all 30 or so donors, but regulatory and stem cell-like memory subsets were isolated from only 8 patients and roughly eight healthy donors.

Each donor gave one peripheral blood draw, roughly 0.12 L on average, collected into heparinised tubes. A BD FACSAria II was used to sort naive, central memory, regulatory and stem cell-like memory CD4+ T cells with a panel that included CD45RO, CCR7, CD25, CD127, CD95 and CD27. A purity above 98% was achieved for all sorted populations. PBMCs were separated immediately by Lymphoprep density gradient centrifugation and were stained directly, without being cultured. So that batch effects would be minimized, each experiment stained and sorted samples in pairs, pairing one healthy donor with one patient. Study-wide findings and limitations: The naive, central memory and regulatory TCRB repertoires appeared to resemble one another more closely among patients than among healthy donors. Because the HLA sub-analyses included only small numbers of individuals, any influence of HLA type on TCRB rearrangement was left unresolved. A moderate but significant shortening of TCRB CDR3 length was observed in type 1 diabetes patients in all four CD4+ subsets. Because cDNA was sequenced instead of genomic DNA, highly expressing activated cells could be over-represented, though the groups showed no difference in activation or CD3 levels. Patients with type 1 diabetes made fewer insertions and deleted more nucleotides at VDJ recombination sites, implying thymic rearrangement abnormalities. PCR may preferentially amplify shorter templates, but because patient and control samples were amplified and corrected together, any resulting skew would affect both groups equally.

All of the isolated RNA was reverse transcribed with the High Capacity cDNA Reverse Transcription Kit, so expressed TCRB transcripts were sequenced. Deep immunoSEQ sequencing was performed on naive, central memory and regulatory T cell samples, with an average of approximately 3.9 million total reads per sample. After sorted cells were lysed in RLT buffer, RNA was extracted with DNase-treated RNeasy Micro or Mini kits, with the choice depending on cell number. Each cell subset was processed on its own to prevent cross-contamination, while patient and healthy donor samples were processed together. The immunoSEQ multiplex PCR was used to amplify TCRB sequences from cDNA, generating 87-bp fragments that spanned the CDR3 region. The amplicons were sequenced using the Illumina HiSeq platform. Per the original workflow: Synthetic template baselines were used to correct PCR bias computationally, reads within Hamming distance 2 were collapsed, and singletons that could not be merged were discarded. Reads were aligned to IMGT to assign V, D and J genes, CDR3 length, and insertions or deletions at six rearrangement sites. Within each subset, clonotype counts were normalized to sorted cell number, after which true diversity and Gini coefficients were computed with the tcR R package. Repertoire sharing was quantified using the overlap coefficient calculated on TCRB nucleotide sequences. Out-of-frame TCRB sequences from naive cells were analyzed to stand in for the pre-selection repertoire. TCRdb provides this immuneACCESS table in a form limited to in-frame rearrangements. Some clones are lacking; in checked studies, under half of them reflect an unresolved V gene, and why the rest are absent is not known. The DNA was the basis for D and trimming; V, J and clone size are from that table. The sample records over 350,000 clones, more than 12% of which are singletons. The ten largest clones capture 0.019% of the sample.

From the cysteine up to the phenylalanine, the CDR3 has a length of 10 residues. The only DNA kept is the CDR3, 30 bases in frame from the first base. V is clipped by 2 bases and J by 7 bases, and the sequence between their germline boundaries is 5 bases long. Sequences SQVTM (CDR1) and ANQGSEA (CDR2) are obtained from the germline V gene. Material for sequencing was naive CD4+ T cells from blood. The cell subset or site label for this specimen denotes: true naive CD4+ T cells. The receptor comes from a young woman in good health. The chain links TRBV29-1 with TRBJ1-2, with the D gene call left open. The CDR3 protein sequence reads: CSVELFGYTF. The sequenced DNA: TGCAGCGTTGAACTCTTTGGCTACACCTTC.